The clone carrying this T cell receptor beta chain appeared many times. Before being chosen for sequencing, patients had shown CD8+CD57+ cell expansion by flow cytometry. No therapy had been given to the patients at the time of blood sampling. The CDR3 is 14 amino acids. From germline, CDR1 is LNHDA and CDR2 SQIVND (reference sequence). Profiling that covered TCR beta VDJ and CDR3 relied on genomic DNA as its template. In TCRdb, the reads were re-called with MiXCR into one record per CDR3 protein. The table records hundreds of thousands of distinct CDR3 sequences, approximately 33% of them present only once. The sample is drawn from a study of CD8+CD57+ T cells in acquired aplastic anemia. Study-wide background: The sorted CD4+ and CD8+ cells yielded an average around 3 ug of DNA.

Sequenced: sorted CD4+, CD8+, or CD8+CD57+ T cells (not recorded which) from PBMCs. The clonotype was recovered from a human donor with aplastic anemia. The chain uses TRBV19 and TRBJ1-4; D gene uncertain. CDR3 region: CGVMRDATNEKLFF. In DNA, the CDR3 is TGTGGTGTAATGCGCGACGCAACTAATGAAAAACTGTTTTTT.